The clone carrying this T cell receptor beta chain has more than one count but fewer than ten. The data belong to a study of shared clonotypes between healthy human individuals. V lost 4 bases and J 10 bases, leaving 13 bases between the germline ends. Germline loops: CDR1 MNHNS, CDR2 SASEGT. This CDR3 has 12 amino acids. TCRdb keeps only in-frame clones here, not all; method: immunoSEQ multiplex PCR. This sample has approximately 740,000 clones, with around 67% found just once. This receptor was identified in a woman aged 30 to 39 in good health. The rearrangement links TRBV6-1 to TRBJ1-1; D uncertain. Sequencing was performed on memory CD4+ T cells sorted from blood. Subset specified: CD45RA-negative fraction. The CDR3 DNA reads as TGTGCCAGCAGTGGAGCTGACCGGGGAGCTTTCTTT. Translating it yields CASSGADRGAFF.